A single sample gave rise to the 27 T cell receptor beta chains below, sequenced in a study of molecular identifiers for immune sequencing clone quantification. Via MiXCR, TCRdb re-called the PCR reads, giving one row per CDR3 protein. The sample records about 630,000 distinct CDR3 sequences, 25% being singletons. What was sequenced was naive CD8+ T cells from blood, with Jurkat cell RNA spiked in. Subset noted: FACS-sorted CD8+CD4-CCR7+CD45RA+ naive T cells. Receptor source: a human donor in good health. Some libraries in this study had Jurkat cell RNA spiked in.

A note on this clonotype: This may arise from a read error, as a much more abundant clone is one base away. The CDR3 ends on some other residue instead of the conserved phenylalanine or tryptophan, so this is likely a read error. This chain connects TRBV16 to TRBJ2-7, with no clear D. Per the germline V gene, CDR1 is KGHSY and CDR2 is FQNENV. The CDR3 has 14 amino acids. Trimming stripped 2 bases from V and 5 bases from J, with 13 bases between. The CDR3 loop reads CASSQATLQHEQYL. DNA of the CDR3: TGTGCCAGCAGCCAAGCGACACTCCAGCACGAGCAGTACCTC.

Only one count was recorded for this clonotype. A junction end diverges from the germline sequence, so it may reflect a read error. The J gene is TRBJ1-1, the V gene TRBV30; TRBD1 aligns across 9 bases. Germline values: CDR1 GTSNPN, CDR2 SVGIG (reference sequence). There are 13 residues in the CDR3. Written as DNA, the CDR3 is TGTGCCTGGAGTGGGACAGGGGAAACTGAAGCTTCCTTT. Translated, it gives CAWSGTGETEASF.

The J gene is TRBJ2-2, the V gene TRBV5-1; TRBD1 aligns across 10 bases. The V and J ends lost 4 bases and 0 bases, in that order; junction bases with no gene match: 15. The CDR3 consists of 20 residues. Germline CDR1 and CDR2: SGHRS and YFSETQ. The DNA of the CDR3 is TGCGCCAGCAGCCCGGTCCCGGGACAGGGGTCCCCCTCGAACACCGGGGAGCTGTTTTTT. This encodes CASSPVPGQGSPSNTGELFF.

The table lists this clonotype with a few counts. The chain carries TRBV19 and TRBJ2-1; D remains unclear. Trimming left V 3 bases short and J 6 bases short, with 12 bases between. This CDR3 comprises 14 residues. Germline lookup yields CDR1 LNHDA and CDR2 SQIVND (reference sequence). In DNA form, the CDR3 reads TGTGCCAGTAGTATTGGTTCCCCCTTCAATGAGCAGTTCTTC. It encodes CASSIGSPFNEQFF. Full variable domain (missing parts from reference TRBV19 and TRBJ2-1): DGGITQSPKYLFRKEGQNVTLSCEQNLNHDAMYWYRQDPGQGLRLIYYSQIVNDFQKGDIAEGYSVSREKKESFPLTVTSAQKNPTAFYLCASSIGSPFNEQFFGPGTRLTVL.

This chain links TRBV11-2 with TRBJ2-7; 8 bases are a match to TRBD1. In germline, CDR1 is SGHAT, CDR2 FQNNGV. This CDR3 region has 14 residues. V trimming: 5 bases; J trimming: 6 bases; junction bases outside the gene matches: 9. CDR3 DNA sequence: TGTGCCAGCAGCCCCAGGGGGCCCTTCGGCGAGCAGTACTTC. Translated: CASSPRGPFGEQYF.

A remark on this clonotype: At one end the junction does not follow the germline gene, possibly because of a read error. This chain connects TRBV7-9 to TRBJ2-1, with a weak D call TRBD2 (5 bases). The CDR3 runs to 16 residues. Germline values: CDR1 SEHNR, CDR2 FQNEAQ (reference sequence). The CDR3 DNA reads as TGTGCCGGCAGCCCGGCCTGGACTCAAAAGTACAATGAGCAGTTCTTC. Protein: CAGSPAWTQKYNEQFF.

As to this clonotype: A much bigger clone sits one base away, suggesting this may be a read error. The V call is TRBV28, the J call TRBJ2-7, with D maybe TRBD2 (7 bases). The CDR3 loop spans 15 amino acids. Germline CDR1 MDHEN, CDR2 SYDVKM. The CDR3 sequence is CASSFGSRGPYKQYF. The CDR3 nucleotides are TGTGCCAGCAGTTTTGGATCGCGGGGGCCCTACAAGCAGTACTTC.

The table lists this clonotype with many counts. The J gene is TRBJ1-2, the V gene TRBV27, with 9 bases fitting TRBD1. The germline V gene encodes CDR1 MNHEY and CDR2 SMNVEV (reference sequence). Unmatched junction bases numbered 4, after V lost 5 bases and J lost 0 bases. The CDR3 runs 15 residues. The CDR3 loop reads CASSQQGAPNYGYTF. Here the CDR3 DNA reads TGTGCCAGCAGTCAACAGGGGGCACCTAACTATGGCTACACCTTC.

This clonotype has more than one count but fewer than ten. The gene calls are TRBV18 and TRBJ2-2; TRBD1 matches at 8 bases. Germline assignment: CDR1 KGHSH and CDR2 LQKENI. Trimming cost V 11 bases and J 4 bases; bases outside gene matches: 12. The CDR3 loop spans 15 amino acids. CDR3 residues: CAGAGTGQITGELFF. The CDR3 region has the DNA TGTGCCGGCGCGGGGACAGGCCAAATCACCGGGGAGCTGTTTTTT.

The chain carries TRBV4-3 and TRBJ1-5; the D gene is possibly TRBD1 (6 bases). The V gene lost 6 bases and the J gene lost 2 bases, with 14 bases spanning the gap. There are 15 residues in the CDR3. The germline V gene encodes CDR1 LGHNA and CDR2 YSLEER. CDR3 region: CASSSRGQRNQPQHF. CDR3 sequence (DNA): TGCGCCAGCAGTTCAAGAGGACAGCGCAATCAGCCCCAGCATTTT.

Remarks on this clonotype: Being one base from a much bigger clone, this may be a read error. The chain joins TRBV7-8 to TRBJ2-5; 8 bases match TRBD2. There are 15 residues in the CDR3. The V gene end was trimmed by 7 bases and the J gene end by 7 bases; junction bases not matched to a gene: 14. Per the germline V gene, CDR1 is SGHVS and CDR2 is FQNEAQ. The CDR3 reads CASTTGLAAVGTQYF. The CDR3 region has the DNA TGTGCCAGCACCACCGGACTAGCTGCGGTGGGGACCCAGTACTTC.

This chain uses TRBV7-2 with TRBJ2-7, with a tentative D call TRBD2 (5 bases). This CDR3 is built from 14 residues. The V end lost 5 bases, the J end lost 0 bases, and 11 bases lay between the germline ends. The V gene's germline CDR1 is SGHTA and CDR2 FQGNSA. The CDR3 protein is CASSPYGSSYEQYF. The CDR3 nucleotides read TGTGCCAGCAGCCCTTATGGGAGCTCCTACGAGCAGTACTTC.

This clonotype was detected ten times or more. V and J are TRBV4-1 and TRBJ1-1, with D hard to call. Germline lookup yields CDR1 MGHRA and CDR2 YSYEKL. This CDR3 contains 19 residues. Trimming took 1 base from V and 0 from J, leaving 21 bases between them. In DNA, the CDR3 is TGCGCCAGCAGCCAAGCGGGAAGGGTCGGAACCTTCATGAACACTGAAGCTTTCTTT. Translating it yields CASSQAGRVGTFMNTEAFF.

This clonotype appeared once. This may be a read error, as it is one base from a much larger clone. In DNA, the CDR3 is TGCGCCTGCAGCCAAGGAGGACGGAACACTGAAGCTTTCTTT. It is translated as CACSQGGRNTEAFF. V and J are TRBV4-3 and TRBJ1-1; D remains unclear. The CDR3 runs to 14 residues. Germline V gene lookup returns CDR1 LGHNA and CDR2 YSLEER.

The chain joins TRBV7-6 to TRBJ2-5, with TRBD1 matching 7 bases. Trimming cost V 4 bases and J 10 bases; bases outside gene matches: 18. Germline CDR1 is SGHVS and CDR2 is FNYEAQ. The CDR3 covers 16 residues. The CDR3 nucleotides read TGTGCCAGCAGCTCGTACAGGGGCCCGGCGCAAGATGGCCAGTACTTC. It codes for CASSSYRGPAQDGQYF.

The rearrangement links TRBV18 to TRBJ2-4; TRBD1 matches 7 bases. The junction had 11 bases not matched to a gene; V was cut back by 8 bases and J by 1 base. CDR1 is KGHSH, CDR2 LQKENI, per germline. The CDR3 spans 16 residues. Here the CDR3 reads CASTKDRERAKNIQYF. CDR3 in DNA: TGTGCCAGCACGAAAGACAGGGAGAGGGCCAAAAACATTCAGTACTTC.

The chain uses TRBV19 and TRBJ1-5; D ambiguous. CDR3 length equals 14 residues. The V and J ends lost 3 bases and 6 bases respectively, with 12 bases between them. CDR1 and CDR2 (germline): LNHDA, SQIVND (reference sequence). This CDR3 is CASSIQPVGQPQHF. The CDR3 DNA sequence: TGTGCCAGTAGTATTCAGCCAGTGGGTCAGCCCCAGCATTTT.

The chain joins TRBV19 to TRBJ1-3; the D is unclear. Germline-derived CDR1 and CDR2 are LNHDA and SQIVND (reference sequence). V lost 9 bases, J lost 0 bases, and 3 bases lay in between. The CDR3 runs to 11 residues. The CDR3 nucleotides read TGTGCCAGCGCCTCTGGAAACACCATATATTTT. Its translation is CASASGNTIYF.

V and J are TRBV11-2 and TRBJ2-1, with 8 bases aligning to TRBD1. Per the germline V gene, CDR1 is SGHAT and CDR2 is FQNNGV. The length of the CDR3 is 15 residues. The junction had 5 bases not matched to a gene; V was cut back by 5 bases and J by 2 bases. CDR3 amino acids: CASSQQGAAYNEQFF. CDR3 DNA: TGTGCCAGCAGCCAGCAGGGGGCAGCCTACAATGAGCAGTTCTTC.

This clonotype has at least ten counts. Written as DNA, the CDR3 is TGCGCCAGCAGCCATTCGGGGTCGAACACTGAAGCTTTCTTT. This codes for CASSHSGSNTEAFF. The J gene is TRBJ1-1, the V gene TRBV4-1; no firm D call. V was cut by 3 bases and J by 1 base, with 9 bases left in between. Germline lookup yields CDR1 MGHRA and CDR2 YSYEKL. The CDR3 has 14 amino acids.

V usage is TRBV10-1 and J usage is TRBJ2-2; D gene uncertain. Trimming cost V 3 bases and J 1 base, with 3 bases left between them. This CDR3 has 13 amino acids. Germline CDR1 and CDR2: WNHNN and SYGVQD (reference sequence). The CDR3 sequence: CASSDMNTGELFF. DNA of the CDR3: TGCGCCAGCAGTGATATGAACACCGGGGAGCTGTTTTTT.

The V gene is TRBV10-3, the J gene TRBJ1-4; D is possibly TRBD1 (6 bases). This CDR3 spans 16 amino acids. With 4 bases removed from V and 7 bases from J, the gap between germline ends came to 19 bases. Germline CDR1 is ENHRY and CDR2 is SYGVKD. This chain's CDR3 is CAISATTGTKFEKLFF. CDR3 nucleotide sequence: TGTGCCATCAGTGCCACTACCGGGACAAAATTTGAAAAACTGTTTTTT.

This clonotype showed up just a few times. The CDR3 protein is CASSPLDRFHEQYF. As DNA, the CDR3 is TGTGCCAGCAGCCCTCTGGACAGATTCCACGAGCAGTACTTC. V is TRBV14 and J is TRBJ2-7; a possible D gene is TRBD1 (6 bases). The CDR3 spans 14 residues. The V end lost 4 bases, the J end lost 5 bases, and 15 bases lay between the germline ends. The germline V gene encodes CDR1 SGHDN and CDR2 FVKESK.

The chain is built from TRBV6-5 and TRBJ2-7; 9 bases map to TRBD2. This CDR3 is built from 14 residues. Germline CDR1 reads MNHEY; CDR2 reads SVGAGI. CDR3 sequence: CASQRTSVGDEQYF. The CDR3 DNA follows: TGTGCTAGTCAGAGGACTAGCGTTGGGGACGAGCAGTACTTC.

Remarks on this clonotype: A much larger clone lies a single base off, so this may be a read error. The V gene is TRBV7-6, the J gene TRBJ2-2, with D perhaps matching TRBD1 or TRBD2 (5 bases each). Germline lookup yields CDR1 SGHVS and CDR2 FNYEAQ. This CDR3 is 13 amino acids long. The CDR3 reads CASSLAGHGALFF. The CDR3 coding sequence is TGTGCCAGCAGCTTAGCGGGGCACGGGGCGCTGTTTTTT. Looking up the rest from reference TRBV7-6 and TRBJ2-2 gives the full variable domain: GAGVSQSPRYKVTKRGQDVALRCDPISGHVSLYWYRQALGQGPEFLTYFNYEAQQDKSGLPNDRFSAERPEGSISTLTIQRTEQRDSAMYRCASSLAGHGALFFGEGSRLTVL.

This clonotype was seen ten or more times. The chain couples TRBV2 to TRBJ2-1, with D possibly being TRBD2 (6 bases). V was cut by 7 bases and J by 4 bases, with 14 bases left in between. The CDR3 is 14 amino acids. Germline V CDR1 and CDR2: SNHLY, FYNNEI. The CDR3 sequence is CASTDSGGYNEQFF. CDR3 sequence (DNA): TGTGCCAGCACAGATAGCGGAGGGTACAATGAGCAGTTCTTC. The entire variable domain, with the rest obtained from reference TRBV2 and TRBJ2-1, is as follows: EPEVTQTPSHQVTQMGQEVILRCVPISNHLYFYWYRQILGQKVEFLVSFYNNEISEKSEIFDDQFSVERPDGSNFTLKIRSTKLEDSAMYFCASTDSGGYNEQFFGPGTRLTVL.

The genes are TRBV2 and TRBJ1-1, with TRBD1 matching over 9 bases. Unmatched junction bases numbered 7, after V lost 5 bases and J lost 0 bases. The length of the CDR3 is 16 residues. Germline CDR1 reads SNHLY; CDR2 reads FYNNEI. The CDR3 region has the DNA TGTGCCAGCAGTAAAACAGGGGGCCGGGTGAACACTGAAGCTTTCTTT. Translated, it gives CASSKTGGRVNTEAFF.